The clone carrying this TCR beta chain was counted at least ten times. Its antigen is as yet unknown. A single record per CDR3 protein comes from TCRdb applying MiXCR to the reads. The sample shows approximately 1,000,000 distinct CDR3 sequences, about a third of them seen only once. The sample belongs to a study of T cell repertoires in cytomegalovirus infection. The study, taken as a whole, reports: HLA-C-restricted TCR beta clonotypes specific for CMV led the ex vivo response.

This CDR3 is 14 amino acids long. The trim removed 5 bases at V and 7 bases at J, leaving 8 bases unmatched. Per germline, CDR1 SGHVS and CDR2 FQNEAQ. The chain uses TRBV7-8 and TRBJ2-1; 7 nucleotides align to TRBD2. This material consisted of cultured CD8+ T cells from PBMCs, taken from culture after CMV antigen stimulation. This TCR was recovered from a human donor in good health (CMV status not recorded). Some clones in this sample may be carry-over from other donors' samples. The CDR3 coding sequence is TGTGCCAGCAGCCCCCCGGCGGGGGTGAATGAGCAGTTCTTC. Translating it yields CASSPPAGVNEQFF. The full variable domain, with the rest looked up from reference TRBV7-8 and TRBJ2-1, is GAGVSQSPRYKVAKRGQDVALRCDPISGHVSLFWYQQALGQGPEFLTYFQNEAQLDKSGLPSDRFFAERPEGSVSTLKIQRTQQEDSAVYLCASSPPAGVNEQFFGPGTRLTVL.